This TCR beta chain was obtained from a study of control samples from healthy donors and cancer patients (dated by TCRdb to about 2020). The CDR1 and CDR2 encoded by the germline V gene (reference sequence) are SGHKS and YYEKEE. Trimming leaves V shorter by 0 bases and J shorter by 15 bases, with the junction holding 12 bases beyond the gene matches. There are 15 amino acids in the CDR3, from cysteine to phenylalanine inclusive. Of the read, only the CDR3 DNA is kept; its 45 bases are in frame from base 1. Library prep was done by the immunoSEQ multiplex PCR assay. The clones in this table, taken by TCRdb from immuneACCESS, are in-frame only. Not every clone is retained; where verified, under half of the shortfall comes from an unresolved V gene, and the cause of the rest is unknown. The sample yields about 140,000 clones; under 95% were counted once. The ten top clones hold about 7.1% of the sample.

Concerning this clone itself: No antigen is known for it. No clone much larger than this one lies a single base away; base qualities are absent.

The sequence joins TRBV5-5 to TRBJ2-2, and 9 bases in between align with TRBD2. Source material: blood. The clonotype originates from a young man in good health. For the CDR3, the sequence is CASSLVERGVSRVFF. The DNA reads as follows: TGTGCCAGCAGCTTGGTGGAGCGGGGGGTTTCGAGAGTGTTTTTT.